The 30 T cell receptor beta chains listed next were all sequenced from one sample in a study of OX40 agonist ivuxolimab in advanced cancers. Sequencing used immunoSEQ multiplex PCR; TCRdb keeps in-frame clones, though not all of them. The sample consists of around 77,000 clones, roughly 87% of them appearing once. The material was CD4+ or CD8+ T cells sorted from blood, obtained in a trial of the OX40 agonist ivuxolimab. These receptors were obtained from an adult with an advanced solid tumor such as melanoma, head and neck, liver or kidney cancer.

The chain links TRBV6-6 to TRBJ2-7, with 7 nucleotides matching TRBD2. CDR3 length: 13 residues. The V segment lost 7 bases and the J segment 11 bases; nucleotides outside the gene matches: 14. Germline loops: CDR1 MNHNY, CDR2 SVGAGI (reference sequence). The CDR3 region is CASTKAGEGRKYF. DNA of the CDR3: TGTGCCAGCACCAAGGCGGGGGAGGGGAGGAAGTACTTC.

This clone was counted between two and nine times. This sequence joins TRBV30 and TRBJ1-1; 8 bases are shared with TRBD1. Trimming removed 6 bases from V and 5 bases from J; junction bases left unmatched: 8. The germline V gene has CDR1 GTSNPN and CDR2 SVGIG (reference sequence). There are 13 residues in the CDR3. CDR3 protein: CACGQGKGTEAFF. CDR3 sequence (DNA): TGTGCCTGTGGACAGGGTAAGGGGACTGAAGCTTTCTTT.

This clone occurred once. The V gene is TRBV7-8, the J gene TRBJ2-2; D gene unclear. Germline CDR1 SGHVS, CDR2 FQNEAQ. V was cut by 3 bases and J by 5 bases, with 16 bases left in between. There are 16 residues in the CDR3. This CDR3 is CASSFQFQTQTGELFF. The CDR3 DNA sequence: TGTGCCAGCAGCTTCCAGTTTCAAACTCAGACCGGGGAGCTGTTTTTT.

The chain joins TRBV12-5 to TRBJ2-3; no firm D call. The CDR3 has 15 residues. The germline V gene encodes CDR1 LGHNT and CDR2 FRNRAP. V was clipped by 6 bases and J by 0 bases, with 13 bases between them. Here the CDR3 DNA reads TGTGCTAGTGGACAATCCCTGAGTAGCACAGATACGCAGTATTTT. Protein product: CASGQSLSSTDTQYF.

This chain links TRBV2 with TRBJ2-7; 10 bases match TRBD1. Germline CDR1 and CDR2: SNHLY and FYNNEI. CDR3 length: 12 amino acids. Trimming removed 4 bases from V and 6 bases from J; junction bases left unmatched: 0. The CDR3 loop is CASSGTGGEQYF. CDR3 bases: TGTGCCAGCAGTGGGACAGGGGGCGAGCAGTACTTC.

In DNA form, the CDR3 reads TGTGCCAGCAGTGTTAACAGGGGGGTTGGTGAAAAACTGTTTTTT. It encodes CASSVNRGVGEKLFF. The chain uses TRBV6-1 and TRBJ1-4; 8 bases align to TRBD1. V lost 4 bases, J lost 7 bases, and 8 bases stayed unmatched. In germline, CDR1 is MNHNS, CDR2 SASEGT. The CDR3 totals 15 residues.

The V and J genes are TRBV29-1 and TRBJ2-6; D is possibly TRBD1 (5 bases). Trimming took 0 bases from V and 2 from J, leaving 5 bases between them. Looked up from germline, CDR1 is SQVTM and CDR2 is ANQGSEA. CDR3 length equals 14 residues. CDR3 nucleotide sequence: TGCAGCGTTGAAGACAGGGCTGGGGCCAACGTCCTGACTTTC. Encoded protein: CSVEDRAGANVLTF.

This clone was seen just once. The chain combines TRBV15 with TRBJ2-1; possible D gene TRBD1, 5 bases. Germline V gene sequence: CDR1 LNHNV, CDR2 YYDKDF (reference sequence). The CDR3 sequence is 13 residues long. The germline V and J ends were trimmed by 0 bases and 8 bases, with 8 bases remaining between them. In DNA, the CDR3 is TGTGCCACCAGCAGAGAGTCAGGGCATGAGCAGTTCTTC. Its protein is CATSRESGHEQFF.

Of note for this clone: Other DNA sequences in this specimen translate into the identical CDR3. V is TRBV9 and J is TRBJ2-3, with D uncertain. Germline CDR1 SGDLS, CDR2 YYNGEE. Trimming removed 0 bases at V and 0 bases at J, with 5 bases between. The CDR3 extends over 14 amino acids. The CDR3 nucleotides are TGTGCCAGCAGCGTAGACGGTAGCACAGATACGCAGTATTTT. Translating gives CASSVDGSTDTQYF.

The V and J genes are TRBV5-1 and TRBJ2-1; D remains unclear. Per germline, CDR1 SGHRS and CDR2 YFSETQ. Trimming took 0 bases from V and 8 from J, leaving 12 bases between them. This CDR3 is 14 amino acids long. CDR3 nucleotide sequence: TGCGCCAGCAGCTTGGGGGTCGCTTCCTATGAGCAGTTCTTC. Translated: CASSLGVASYEQFF. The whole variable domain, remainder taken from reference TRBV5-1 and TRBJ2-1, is KAGVTQTPRYLIKTRGQQVTLSCSPISGHRSVSWYQQTPGQGLQFLFEYFSETQRNKGNFPGRFSGRQFSNSRSEMNVSTLELGDSALYLCASSLGVASYEQFFGPGTRLTVL.

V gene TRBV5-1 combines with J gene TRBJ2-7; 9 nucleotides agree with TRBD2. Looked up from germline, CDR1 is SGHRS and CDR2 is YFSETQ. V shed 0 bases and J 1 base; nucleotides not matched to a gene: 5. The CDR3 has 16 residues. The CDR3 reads CASSLERGAISYEQYF. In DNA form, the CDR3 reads TGCGCCAGCAGCTTGGAGCGGGGGGCCATATCCTACGAGCAGTACTTC.

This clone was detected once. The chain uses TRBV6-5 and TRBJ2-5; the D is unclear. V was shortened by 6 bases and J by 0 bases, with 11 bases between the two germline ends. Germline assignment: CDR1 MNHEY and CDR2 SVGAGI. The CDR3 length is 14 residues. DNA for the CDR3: TGTGCCAGCAGACGGACCCTGTACCAAGAGACCCAGTACTTC. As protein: CASRRTLYQETQYF.

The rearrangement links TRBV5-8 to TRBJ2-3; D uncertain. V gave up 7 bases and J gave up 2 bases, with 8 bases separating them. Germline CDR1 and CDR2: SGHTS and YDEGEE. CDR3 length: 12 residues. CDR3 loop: CASDFLTDTQYF. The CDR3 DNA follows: TGTGCCAGCGATTTCCTCACAGATACGCAGTATTTT.

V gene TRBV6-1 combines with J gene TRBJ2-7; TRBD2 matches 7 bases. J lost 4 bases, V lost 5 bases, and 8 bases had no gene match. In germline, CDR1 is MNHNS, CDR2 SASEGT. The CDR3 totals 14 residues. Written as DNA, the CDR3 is TGTGCCAGCAGTCCAGGGAGGGGAGCTTACGAGCAGTACTTC. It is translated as CASSPGRGAYEQYF.

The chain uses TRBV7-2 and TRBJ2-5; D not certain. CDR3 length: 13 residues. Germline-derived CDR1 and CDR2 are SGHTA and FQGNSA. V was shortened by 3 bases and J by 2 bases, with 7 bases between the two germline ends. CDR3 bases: TGTGCCAGCAGCTTCCCCCTTCAAGAGACCCAGTACTTC. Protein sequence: CASSFPLQETQYF.

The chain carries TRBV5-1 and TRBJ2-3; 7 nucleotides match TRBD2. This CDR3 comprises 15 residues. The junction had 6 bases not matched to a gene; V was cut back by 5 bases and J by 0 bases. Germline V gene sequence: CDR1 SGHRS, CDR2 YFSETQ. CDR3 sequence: CASSKSGASTDTQYF. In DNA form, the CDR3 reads TGCGCCAGCAGTAAAAGCGGGGCTAGCACAGATACGCAGTATTTT.

CDR3 bases: TGTGCCAGCAGTTATAACAGGGATCCCATCTACGAGCAGTACTTC. This encodes CASSYNRDPIYEQYF. The chain combines TRBV6-5 with TRBJ2-7, with D tentatively TRBD1 (6 bases). CDR1 and CDR2 (germline): MNHEY, SVGAGI. V shed 3 bases and J shed 3 bases, with 15 bases lying between them. The CDR3 covers 15 residues.

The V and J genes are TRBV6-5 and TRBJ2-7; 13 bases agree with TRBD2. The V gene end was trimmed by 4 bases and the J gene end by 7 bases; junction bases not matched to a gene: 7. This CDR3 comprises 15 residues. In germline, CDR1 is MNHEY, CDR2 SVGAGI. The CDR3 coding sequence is TGTGCCAGCAGTTCCACTAGCGGGGGGGCCAGTGAGCAGTACTTC. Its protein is CASSSTSGGASEQYF.

The CDR3 nucleotides read TGTGCCAGCAGCTCGGGACAGGGGATCAGTTACGAGCAGTACTTC. Translated: CASSSGQGISYEQYF. This chain links TRBV7-2 with TRBJ2-7, with 10 bases aligning to TRBD1. This CDR3 has 15 residues. Looked up from germline, CDR1 is SGHTA and CDR2 is FQGNSA. The V gene end was trimmed by 4 bases and the J gene end by 4 bases; junction bases not matched to a gene: 7.

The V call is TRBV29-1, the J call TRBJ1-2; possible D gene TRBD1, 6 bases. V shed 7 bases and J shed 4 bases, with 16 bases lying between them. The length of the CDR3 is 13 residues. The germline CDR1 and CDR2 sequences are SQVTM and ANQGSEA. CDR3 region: CSADEDRIYGYTF. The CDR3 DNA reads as TGCAGCGCAGATGAGGACAGAATCTATGGCTACACCTTC.

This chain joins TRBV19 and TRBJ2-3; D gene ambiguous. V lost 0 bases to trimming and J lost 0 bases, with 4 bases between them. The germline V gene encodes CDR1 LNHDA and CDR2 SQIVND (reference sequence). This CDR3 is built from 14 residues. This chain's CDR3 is CASSIDLSTDTQYF. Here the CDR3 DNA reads TGTGCCAGTAGTATAGACTTAAGCACAGATACGCAGTATTTT.

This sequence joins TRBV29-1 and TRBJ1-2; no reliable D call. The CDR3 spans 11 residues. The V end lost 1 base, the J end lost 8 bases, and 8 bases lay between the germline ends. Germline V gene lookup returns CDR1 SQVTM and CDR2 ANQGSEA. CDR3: CSVEAEEGYTF. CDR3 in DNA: TGCAGCGTTGAAGCGGAGGAAGGCTACACCTTC.

In DNA, the CDR3 is TGTGCCAGCAGTGGGGACCGCTATGGCTACACCTTC. Amino acid sequence: CASSGDRYGYTF. The V gene is TRBV6-1, the J gene TRBJ1-2, with D maybe TRBD1 (5 bases). The CDR3 is made up of 12 amino acids. Per the germline V gene, CDR1 is MNHNS and CDR2 is SASEGT. Deletions cut 4 bases from V and 4 bases from J, with 7 bases between.

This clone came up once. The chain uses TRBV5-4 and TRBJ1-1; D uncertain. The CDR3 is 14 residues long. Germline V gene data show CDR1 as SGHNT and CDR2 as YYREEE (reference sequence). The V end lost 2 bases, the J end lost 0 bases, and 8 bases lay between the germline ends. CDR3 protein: CASSLVGMNTEAFF. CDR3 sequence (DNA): TGTGCCAGCAGCTTAGTGGGAATGAACACTGAAGCTTTCTTT.

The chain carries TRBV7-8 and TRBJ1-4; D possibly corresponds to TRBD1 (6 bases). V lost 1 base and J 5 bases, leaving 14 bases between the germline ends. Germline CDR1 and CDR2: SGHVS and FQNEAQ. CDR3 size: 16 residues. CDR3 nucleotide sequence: TGTGCCAGCAGCTTAGTTTCTTCCAGGGGAAATGAAAAACTGTTTTTT. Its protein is CASSLVSSRGNEKLFF. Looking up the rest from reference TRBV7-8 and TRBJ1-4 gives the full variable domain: GAGVSQSPRYKVAKRGQDVALRCDPISGHVSLFWYQQALGQGPEFLTYFQNEAQLDKSGLPSDRFFAERPEGSVSTLKIQRTQQEDSAVYLCASSLVSSRGNEKLFFGSGTQLSVL.

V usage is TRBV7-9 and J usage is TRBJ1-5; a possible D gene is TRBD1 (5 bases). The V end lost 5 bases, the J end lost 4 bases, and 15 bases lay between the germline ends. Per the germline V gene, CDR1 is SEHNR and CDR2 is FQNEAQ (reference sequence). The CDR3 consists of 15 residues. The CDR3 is CASSLGPESNQPQHF. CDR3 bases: TGTGCCAGCAGCCTGGGGCCTGAATCTAATCAGCCCCAGCATTTT. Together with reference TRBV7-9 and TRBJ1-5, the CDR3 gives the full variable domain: DTGVSQNPRHKITKRGQNVTFRCDPISEHNRLYWYRQTLGQGPEFLTYFQNEAQLEKSRLLSDRFSAERPKGSFSTLEIQRTEQGDSAMYLCASSLGPESNQPQHFGDGTRLSIL.

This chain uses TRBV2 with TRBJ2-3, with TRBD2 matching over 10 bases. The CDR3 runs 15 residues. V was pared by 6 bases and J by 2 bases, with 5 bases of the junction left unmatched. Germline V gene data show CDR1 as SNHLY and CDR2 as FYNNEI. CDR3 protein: CASSKLAGLTDTQYF. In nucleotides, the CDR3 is TGTGCCAGCAGCAAACTAGCGGGGCTCACAGATACGCAGTATTTT.

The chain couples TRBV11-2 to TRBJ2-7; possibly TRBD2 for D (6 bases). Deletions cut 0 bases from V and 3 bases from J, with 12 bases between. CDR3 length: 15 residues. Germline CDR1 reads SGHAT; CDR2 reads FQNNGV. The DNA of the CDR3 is TGTGCCAGCAGCTTAGACGGCGGGGCGTACTACGAGCAGTACTTC. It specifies CASSLDGGAYYEQYF.

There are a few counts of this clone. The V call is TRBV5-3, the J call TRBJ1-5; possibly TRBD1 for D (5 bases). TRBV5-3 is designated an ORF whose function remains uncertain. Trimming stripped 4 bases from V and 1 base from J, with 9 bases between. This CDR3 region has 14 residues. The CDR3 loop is CARSPPGSNQPQHF. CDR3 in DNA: TGTGCCAGAAGCCCCCCAGGGAGCAATCAGCCCCAGCATTTT.

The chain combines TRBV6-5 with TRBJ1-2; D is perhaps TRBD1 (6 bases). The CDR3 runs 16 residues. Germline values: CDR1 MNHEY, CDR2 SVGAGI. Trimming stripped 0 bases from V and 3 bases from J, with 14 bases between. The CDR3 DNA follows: TGTGCCAGCAGTTACTCGGGATCAGGGGAGTACTATGGCTACACCTTC. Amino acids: CASSYSGSGEYYGYTF.